The clone carrying this T cell receptor beta chain was detected a few times. The data derive from a study of shared clonotypes between healthy human individuals. The data were produced by immunoSEQ multiplex PCR, yet TCRdb's version contains in-frame clones alone and is incomplete. The table records about 1,900,000 clones, approximately 94% of them present only once. Naive CD8 cells lacked CD45RO, underwent positive selection for CCR7 and left out terminally differentiated effector memory CD45RA+ cells. Material for sequencing was naive CD8+ T cells sorted from blood. The receptor was derived from a man between 18 and 29 years old in good health.

The chain's CDR3 is CASSPTGTHYEQYF. The CDR3 coding sequence is TGTGCCAGCAGCCCCACCGGGACACACTACGAGCAGTACTTC. The genes are TRBV7-9 and TRBJ2-7, with D possibly being TRBD1 (6 bases). The CDR3 has 14 residues. With 5 bases removed from V and 3 bases from J, the gap between germline ends came to 14 bases. Germline V gives CDR1 SEHNR, CDR2 FQNEAQ (reference sequence).